The 6 T cell receptor beta chains below come from one sample, sequenced in a study of blood T cell repertoires in COVID-19. Repertoires were generated with immunoSEQ multiplex PCR, while TCRdb's copy carries only in-frame clones and drops some. Of under 300,000 clones listed, 65% to 85% are singletons. The source material was peripheral blood. The receptors here all came from a human donor in a cohort sampled during active COVID-19.

The V call is TRBV9, the J call TRBJ2-3; TRBD2 agrees at 8 bases. In germline, CDR1 is SGDLS, CDR2 YYNGEE. The CDR3 extends over 15 amino acids. The ends lost 0 bases at V and 1 base at J; junction bases unmatched: 1. CDR3 residues: CASSVAGGGTDTQYF. CDR3 DNA: TGTGCCAGCAGCGTAGCGGGAGGGGGCACAGATACGCAGTATTTT. The full variable domain, its missing parts supplied by reference TRBV9 and TRBJ2-3, is DSGVTQTPKHLITATGQRVTLRCSPRSGDLSVYWYQQSLDQGLQFLIQYYNGEERAKGNILERFSAQQFPDLHSELNLSSLELGDSALYFCASSVAGGGTDTQYFGPGTRLTVL.

J is TRBJ2-7 and V is TRBV28; the D gene is possibly TRBD1 (7 bases). The CDR3 totals 12 residues. Germline values: CDR1 MDHEN, CDR2 SYDVKM. With 3 bases removed from V and 7 bases from J, the gap between germline ends came to 10 bases. CDR3 loop: CASSLTGREQYF. As DNA, the CDR3 is TGTGCCAGCAGTTTGACAGGGAGGGAGCAGTACTTC.

A word on this clone: Additional DNA sequences in this sample encode the identical CDR3. The chain has TRBV28 and TRBJ1-2; TRBD1 matches at 7 bases. The length of the CDR3 is 14 residues. The V segment lost 5 bases and the J segment 4 bases; nucleotides outside the gene matches: 7. Germline CDR1 reads MDHEN; CDR2 reads SYDVKM. CDR3: CASSPSTGVYGYTF. CDR3 nucleotides: TGTGCCAGCAGTCCATCCACAGGGGTCTATGGCTACACCTTC.

The CDR3 here is CASSLLGGSNQPQHF. The DNA of the CDR3 is TGTGCCAGCAGCTTGCTTGGCGGTTCCAATCAGCCCCAGCATTTT. The chain links TRBV5-6 to TRBJ1-5, with no clear D. The CDR3 has 15 amino acids. V was trimmed by 1 base and J by 3 bases, leaving 11 bases between them. Germline assignment: CDR1 SGHDT and CDR2 YYEEEE. The full variable domain, in which reference TRBV5-6 and TRBJ1-5 provide the parts outside the CDR3, is DAGVTQSPTHLIKTRGQQVTLRCSPKSGHDTVSWYQQALGQGPQFIFQYYEEEERQRGNFPDRFSGHQFPNYSSELNVNALLLGDSALYLCASSLLGGSNQPQHFGDGTRLSIL.

This clone was counted a few times. V usage is TRBV21-1 and J usage is TRBJ2-2; the D call of TRBD1 is as the table states it, not checked on the DNA. TRBV21-1 is a pseudogene segment. This CDR3 is built from 12 residues. CDR3: CASSVQAGELFF. CDR3 sequence (DNA): TGTGCCAGCAGCGTGCAGGCCGGGGAGCTGTTTTTT.

The V call is TRBV5-4, the J call TRBJ2-3, with a possible D match to TRBD1 (5 bases). Looked up from germline, CDR1 is SGHNT and CDR2 is YYREEE (reference sequence). Trimming stripped 3 bases from V and 6 bases from J, with 20 bases between. The CDR3 length is 16 residues. As DNA, the CDR3 is TGTGCCAGCAGCTCGAAACATAGTGGGGCCGGGGATACGCAGTATTTT. Protein: CASSSKHSGAGDTQYF. Drawing the rest from reference TRBV5-4 and TRBJ2-3, the complete variable domain is ETGVTQSPTHLIKTRGQQVTLRCSSQSGHNTVSWYQQALGQGPQFIFQYYREEENGRGNFPPRFSGLQFPNYSSELNVNALELDDSALYLCASSSKHSGAGDTQYFGPGTRLTVL.